The following is a TCR beta chain sequence with its context. Its target is not known. The CDR3 has 15 residues. Trimming removed 3 bases from V and 2 bases from J; junction bases left unmatched: 6. The germline V gene encodes CDR1 SGHRS and CDR2 YFSETQ. The repertoire was sequenced with immunoSEQ multiplex PCR; TCRdb's copy has only in-frame clones and lacks some. The repertoire consists of around 84,000 clones, with approximately 86% occurring once and the leading ten covering under 7%. These data are taken from a study of T cell responses to AZD1222 COVID-19 vaccine. General observations from the study: Females made up more of the donors, who were largely white British, and clonal diversity may have come out too low. Reports indicate that nearly half of spike-specific TCRs are directed at unmutated variant regions.

This receptor was taken from an adult in good health. This material consisted of peripheral blood, taken on day 0 of AZD1222 vaccination. The chain has TRBV5-1 and TRBJ2-7; 9 bases fit TRBD2. This CDR3 reads CASSSPSGTAYEQYF. The CDR3 DNA is TGCGCCAGCAGCTCGCCTAGCGGGACGGCCTACGAGCAGTACTTC.